This TCR beta chain is drawn from a study of T cell responses to AZD1222 COVID-19 vaccine (dated by TCRdb to about 2021). With respect to the entire study: A total of about 230 trial participants underwent TCR sequencing, of whom some 210 received two doses of AZD1222 and some 26 received two doses of the MenACWY control vaccine. Trial participants were enrolled into age subgroups of 18-55, 56-69 and 70-plus years, which contained roughly 140, 27 and 60 TCR-sequenced participants, respectively. The paper's findings and limits, for the study overall: In the small 56-69-year group, the increase in depth fell short of significance, most likely because of low power. CD4 TCRs associated with the vaccine covered the entire spike protein, and the dominant responses were in regions 160-218 and 743-854. Most participants were white British and females outnumbered males, and the authors suggested that clonal diversity may have been underestimated. Conclusions about previously exposed vaccinees were limited because only 6 or 7 AZD1222 recipients were SARS-CoV-2 seropositive at baseline. Because no samples from the day 14 peak response were available, repertoires could be characterized only after the peak T cell response. Reportedly, almost half of the unique spike-specific TCRs recognized epitopes lying outside the regions that are mutated in the B.1.351 and B.1.1.7 variants. After two AZD1222 doses, spike-specific TCR breadth and depth were significantly higher than at day 0 and than in MenACWY recipients.

Read against the paper, the sample's time point label means: about 28 days (+/-7) after the second vaccine dose. Because spike-specific TCR depth and breadth did not differ between the two schedules, AZD1222 recipients who got a second dose at roughly 4 weeks were pooled with those who got a second dose at roughly 12 weeks. Samples from vaccinated people were obtained from the UK trials COV001 and COV002, which included a single-blind randomized controlled phase 2/3 trial of AZD1222 (ChAdOx1 nCoV-19) in healthy adults. Trial participant PBMC samples were collected at day 0 and day 28 after the second dose for TCRbeta chain sequencing. The CDR3 regions of human TCRbeta chains were subjected to immunosequencing. In the source study's methods: TCRs in the repertoires were compared against a reference library of SARS-CoV-2-specific TCRs that had been generated with the MIRA antigen-specificity platform. Breadth was defined as the fraction of unique TCRs that were SARS-CoV-2-associated, and depth was defined as the fraction of total T cells that were SARS-CoV-2-associated. Each spike-specific TCR was assigned to its reactive spike region and to a CD4 or CD8 class using the MIRA data. Log10-transformed breadth and depth values were compared by one-way ANOVA with Sidak's multiple comparisons tests. Entries here come from immuneACCESS through TCRdb and include only in-frame sequences with V and J called. Some clones fail to appear in such tables; in the studies checked, an unresolved V gene covers under half of the shortfall, and the cause of the remainder is unknown. The V and J calls and the clone size are those of that table, but D and trimming were determined from the DNA. This sample holds approximately 130,000 clones; roughly nine tenths were observed only once. 3% of the sample goes to the ten largest clones.

Turning to this clone: The antigen it recognizes is unknown. No clone much larger than this one lies a single base away; base qualities are absent.

Cut back by 3 bases and 8 bases, the V and J ends lie 8 bases apart. Per the germline V gene, KGHSH is the CDR1 and LQKENI is the CDR2. Inclusive of the bounding cysteine and phenylalanine, the CDR3 is 13 residues long. Of the read, only the CDR3 DNA is kept; its 39 bases are in frame from base 1. The V gene is TRBV18 and the J gene is TRBJ1-6, with the D gene not clear enough to name. The sequence was obtained from an adult who received the AZD1222 COVID-19 vaccine. Source: peripheral blood, taken 28 days after the second AZD1222 dose. The CDR3 protein: CASSPEAYSPLHF. In nucleotide form, the sequence is TGTGCCAGCTCACCTGAAGCCTATTCACCCCTCCACTTT.